The clone carrying this TCR beta chain was detected only a few times. Its antigen is not identified. CD4+CD25+CD127- Tregs, CD4+CD25- non-Tregs, CD4 and CD8 cells were sorted. Profiling relied on immunoSEQ multiplex PCR, and the TCRdb table lists in-frame clones only, not all of them. Here the sample spans roughly 250,000 clones, 65% to 85% being singletons. This sample is part of a study of Tregs in tolerant kidney transplant recipients. General study results and limits: No direct test of biological reproducibility was done here.

V shed 4 bases, J shed 12 bases, and the junction held 7 bases outside the gene matches. The V gene's germline CDR1 is LNHDA and CDR2 SQIVND (reference sequence). This CDR3 comprises 12 residues. The gene calls are TRBV19 and TRBJ1-2; 8 nucleotides line up with TRBD1. What was sequenced was CD4+ T cells from blood. This receptor was taken from a human donor in good health. The CDR3 protein is CASSTQTGANTF. As DNA, the CDR3 is TGTGCCAGTAGTACCCAGACAGGGGCGAACACCTTC.